Below, 26 T cell receptor beta chains from the same sample are listed, as sequenced in a study of blood T cells in healthy people across ages. For the second PCR, which ran for about 6 to 12 cycles, a sample-barcoded 5' primer and a J-beta primer mix were used. TCRdb passed the 5' RACE reads through MiXCR, listing each CDR3 protein once. The sample includes 800,000 to 900,000 distinct CDR3 sequences, around two thirds of them seen just once. The specimen sequenced was blood. The receptor set was obtained from a man aged 30 to 39 in good health.

The genes are TRBV20-1 and TRBJ2-5; D call uncertain. The germline V gene has CDR1 DFQATT and CDR2 SNEGSKA (reference sequence). The CDR3 is made up of 12 amino acids. Trimming cost V 3 bases and J 2 bases, with 7 bases left between them. CDR3 loop: CSASKGQETQYF. The DNA for the CDR3 is TGCAGTGCTAGTAAAGGGCAAGAGACCCAGTACTTC.

The chain carries TRBV12-3 or TRBV12-4 and TRBJ1-1; TRBD1 aligns across 7 bases. The CDR3 has 15 residues. Trimming removed 3 bases from V and 3 bases from J; junction bases left unmatched: 7. The CDR3 reads CASSLGRGGHTEAFF. The CDR3 DNA reads as TGTGCCAGCAGTTTGGGGCGAGGGGGCCACACTGAAGCTTTCTTT.

This clonotype was picked up many times. This chain's CDR3 is CSAEGGGVSYNEQFF. CDR3 in DNA: TGCAGTGCTGAGGGCGGGGGGGTGTCCTACAATGAGCAGTTCTTC. This sequence joins TRBV20-1 and TRBJ2-1, with 9 nucleotides matching TRBD2. Germline V gives CDR1 DFQATT, CDR2 SNEGSKA (reference sequence). The V gene end was trimmed by 5 bases and the J gene end by 1 base; junction bases not matched to a gene: 6. CDR3 length equals 15 residues.

V is TRBV28 and J is TRBJ1-6, with TRBD1 matching over 8 bases. The ends lost 7 bases at V and 10 bases at J; junction bases unmatched: 9. The V gene's germline CDR1 is MDHEN and CDR2 SYDVKM. This CDR3 is built from 14 residues. The CDR3 region has the DNA TGTGCCAGCACCATGGACAGGGTGGGATCACCCCTCCACTTT. Translated, it gives CASTMDRVGSPLHF.

The genes are TRBV6-5 and TRBJ2-7; D is possibly TRBD1 (5 bases). The CDR3 runs to 16 residues. The V gene's germline CDR1 is MNHEY and CDR2 SVGAGI. Trimming left V 0 bases short and J 3 bases short, with 15 bases between. The CDR3 DNA is TGTGCCAGCAGTTACTCAATAGGGGTACGAAACTACGAGCAGTACTTC. Amino acids: CASSYSIGVRNYEQYF.

This chain links TRBV28 with TRBJ2-4, with D perhaps matching TRBD2 (5 bases). The DNA end is more similar to TRBJ2-7, so the J call may be wrong. Per the germline V gene, CDR1 is MDHEN and CDR2 is SYDVKM. This CDR3 spans 15 amino acids. CDR3 in amino acids: CASSQTSGRNYEQYF. DNA of the CDR3: TGTGCCAGCAGTCAAACTAGTGGACGTAACTACGAGCAGTACTTC.

CDR3 region: CASAILAGGGDTQYF. The CDR3 coding sequence is TGTGCCAGCGCGATCCTAGCGGGGGGAGGAGATACGCAGTATTTT. The chain joins TRBV7-8 to TRBJ2-3; 11 nucleotides line up with TRBD2. With V trimmed by 8 bases and J by 5 bases, 9 bases remained unmatched. CDR3 length: 15 residues. Germline V gene lookup returns CDR1 SGHVS and CDR2 FQNEAQ.

The rearrangement joins TRBV20-1 to TRBJ2-4; D may be TRBD2 (5 bases). Trimming removed 5 bases at V and 1 base at J, with 12 bases between. From germline, CDR1 is DFQATT and CDR2 SNEGSKA (reference sequence). This CDR3 comprises 14 residues. For the CDR3, the DNA is TGCAGTGCTGGGTCGGGGTTGGCCAAAAACATTCAGTACTTC. Translation: CSAGSGLAKNIQYF.

V is TRBV5-1 and J is TRBJ2-6; 8 nucleotides match TRBD1. This CDR3 contains 17 residues. CDR1 is SGHRS and CDR2 is YFSETQ in the germline V gene. Trimming took 9 bases from V and 0 from J; bases not matched to a gene: 11. The CDR3 loop is CAIHGDRNSSGANVLTF. Written as DNA, the CDR3 is TGCGCCATCCACGGGGACAGGAATAGCTCTGGGGCCAACGTCCTGACTTTC.

The V gene is TRBV15, the J gene TRBJ2-3, with D perhaps matching TRBD2 (7 bases). CDR1 is LNHNV and CDR2 is YYDKDF in the germline V gene (reference sequence). This CDR3 is built from 15 residues. Trimming took off 1 base at V and 4 bases at J, with 12 bases between the two ends. This chain's CDR3 is CATSRARGAADTQYF. In nucleotides, the CDR3 is TGTGCCACCAGCAGAGCTCGGGGGGCGGCAGATACGCAGTATTTT.

The chain employs TRBV6-1 and TRBJ1-2; D is uncertain. The CDR3 is made up of 13 amino acids. Trimming cost V 3 bases and J 8 bases, with 13 bases left between them. The V gene's germline CDR1 is MNHNS and CDR2 SASEGT. This chain's CDR3 is CASSEAKTGGYTF. Here the CDR3 DNA reads TGTGCCAGCAGTGAGGCGAAAACTGGCGGCTACACCTTC.

This clonotype was seen only a few times. The V gene is TRBV6-2 or TRBV6-3, the J gene TRBJ2-5; no firm D call. The CDR3 has 12 amino acids. Germline assignment: CDR1 MNHEY and CDR2 SVGEGT. Trimming removed 6 bases at V and 5 bases at J, with 10 bases between. CDR3 nucleotides: TGTGCCAGCAGCCCAAGTTGGGAGACCCAGTACTTC. Translated: CASSPSWETQYF.

This clonotype was counted a few times. A read error may produce the germline difference seen at one junction end. The J gene is TRBJ2-2, the V gene TRBV7-2; 11 nucleotides line up with TRBD2. CDR3 length: 15 amino acids. CDR1 and CDR2 (germline): SGHTA, FQGNSA. CDR3 bases: TGTGCCAGCAGCCGACTAGCGGGGAACGCCGGGGAGCTGTTTTTT. It specifies CASSRLAGNAGELFF.

The chain employs TRBV6-2 or TRBV6-3 and TRBJ1-5; tentatively, D is TRBD1 (6 bases). Trimming left V 7 bases short and J 6 bases short, with 13 bases between. The CDR3 runs to 13 residues. Germline CDR1 MNHEY, CDR2 SVGEGT. As DNA, the CDR3 is TGTGCCAGCACCCAGGGGTCGGGTCAGCCCCAGCATTTT. As protein: CASTQGSGQPQHF.

The genes are TRBV30 and TRBJ1-1; D gene uncertain. Trimming removed 4 bases at V and 0 bases at J, with 9 bases between. Germline V gives CDR1 GTSNPN, CDR2 SVGIG (reference sequence). The CDR3 sequence is 13 residues long. Here the CDR3 reads CAWKIAMNTEAFF. The DNA of the CDR3 is TGTGCCTGGAAGATCGCGATGAACACTGAAGCTTTCTTT. Drawing the rest from reference TRBV30 and TRBJ1-1, the complete variable domain is SQTIHQWPATLVQPVGSPLSLECTVEGTSNPNLYWYRQAAGRGLQLLFYSVGIGQISSEVPQNLSASRPQDRQFILSSKKLLLSDSGFYLCAWKIAMNTEAFFGQGTRLTVV.

The CDR3 protein is CASSEPGRTEETQFF. The CDR3 bases are TGTGCCAGCAGTGAACCGGGACGGACAGAAGAGACCCAGTTCTTC. This chain links TRBV6-1 with TRBJ2-1; D perhaps matches TRBD1 (6 bases). Germline values: CDR1 MNHNS, CDR2 SASEGT. Trimming removed 2 bases from V and 13 bases from J, with 21 bases in between. This CDR3 is built from 15 residues.

The rearrangement uses TRBV14 and TRBJ1-1; no clear D gene. V lost 1 base to trimming and J lost 1 base, with 7 bases between them. This CDR3 comprises 14 residues. Germline V gene lookup returns CDR1 SGHDN and CDR2 FVKESK. The CDR3 here is CASSQARWNTEAFF. CDR3 sequence (DNA): TGTGCCAGCAGCCAAGCCCGGTGGAACACTGAAGCTTTCTTT.

The genes are TRBV29-1 and TRBJ2-4, with 10 bases fitting TRBD1. CDR1 and CDR2 (germline): SQVTM, ANQGSEA. There are 13 residues in the CDR3. With 4 bases clipped from V and 13 bases from J, the junction kept 10 bases outside the gene matches. The CDR3 nucleotides read TGCAGCGTTGGTGGACAGGGGGGGGCTGAGCAGTACTTC. Its translation is CSVGGQGGAEQYF.

This chain joins TRBV24-1 and TRBJ2-3, with 9 nucleotides matching TRBD1. After removal of 5 bases from V and 4 bases from J, the junction contained 9 bases not matched to a gene. Germline loops: CDR1 KGHDR, CDR2 SFDVKD. The CDR3 contains 16 residues. The CDR3 region has the DNA TGTGCCACCAGTGCACTAGGACAGGGGAACTCAGATACGCAGTATTTT. Translation gives CATSALGQGNSDTQYF.

This clonotype was counted many times. V is TRBV7-2 and J is TRBJ2-3; unclear D gene. This CDR3 is 14 amino acids long. The V and J ends lost 2 bases and 2 bases respectively, with 8 bases between them. Germline CDR1 and CDR2: SGHTA and FQGNSA. The CDR3 coding sequence is TGTGCCAGCAGCTTATACCTCTCCACAGATACGCAGTATTTT. Its translation: CASSLYLSTDTQYF.

The chain joins TRBV6-2 or TRBV6-3 to TRBJ2-5, with a weak D call TRBD2 (6 bases). TRBJ2-7 explains the end of the DNA better; the J call may be wrong. CDR1 and CDR2 from the germline V gene are MNHEY and SVGEGT. The CDR3 spans 17 residues. CDR3 sequence: CASSFKPGERLSYEQYF. As DNA, the CDR3 is TGTGCCAGCAGTTTTAAGCCGGGGGAACGACTTTCCTACGAGCAGTACTTC.

The chain uses TRBV11-3 and TRBJ1-2, with D perhaps matching TRBD1 (5 bases). V was clipped by 8 bases and J by 3 bases, with 34 bases between them. The CDR3 loop spans 20 amino acids. Germline CDR1 and CDR2: SGHNT and YENEEA. The CDR3 region has the DNA TGTGCCAGCCCACACCGGAAAGGAAAACCAGTACCACAAGGGGACTATGGCTACACCTTC. This sequence encodes CASPHRKGKPVPQGDYGYTF.

The chain joins TRBV6-1 to TRBJ2-3; D is uncertain. Between the trimmed V and J ends, which lost 1 base and 5 bases, there was a span of 10 bases. CDR1 is MNHNS, CDR2 SASEGT, per germline. The CDR3 length is 14 residues. DNA for the CDR3: TGTGCCAGCAGTGAAGGTGTGACGGGAGATACGCAGTATTTT. As protein: CASSEGVTGDTQYF.

CDR3 sequence reads: CASSYLGTASTDTQYF. The CDR3 coding sequence is TGTGCCAGCAGCTACCTCGGGACTGCTAGCACAGATACGCAGTATTTT. This chain links TRBV7-2 with TRBJ2-3, with D perhaps matching TRBD2 (6 bases). V lost 4 bases, J lost 0 bases, and 14 bases lay in between. Per the germline V gene, CDR1 is SGHTA and CDR2 is FQGNSA. The CDR3 consists of 16 residues.

This clonotype was recorded only once. The chain has TRBV5-1 and TRBJ1-2; D might be TRBD1 (5 bases). V lost 4 bases and J 0 bases, leaving 13 bases between the germline ends. Germline V gene lookup returns CDR1 SGHRS and CDR2 YFSETQ. The CDR3 sequence is 15 residues long. The CDR3 nucleotides are TGCGCCAGCAGCCCCGGGACCCTAGCTAACTATGGCTACACCTTC. This codes for CASSPGTLANYGYTF.

V is TRBV24-1 and J is TRBJ2-1; TRBD2 matches 8 bases. Germline V gives CDR1 KGHDR, CDR2 SFDVKD. The V and J ends lost 4 bases and 2 bases, in that order; junction bases with no gene match: 6. The CDR3 is 16 amino acids. The CDR3 spells CATSDSWTSTYNEQFF. CDR3 DNA: TGTGCCACCAGTGACTCTTGGACTAGCACCTACAATGAGCAGTTCTTC.